The 30 T cell receptor beta chains in this list originate from one sample, sequenced in a study of blood T cell repertoires in COVID-19 (TCRdb year 2020). The library was built by means of the immunoSEQ multiplex PCR assay. TCRdb retrieved this table from immuneACCESS and kept in-frame rearrangements only. Not all clones are present; in checked studies, unresolved V genes account for under half, and no reason is known for the remainder. The sample table holds 100,000 or so clones, of which 69% were seen once. The ten largest account for 5% to 6.5% of the sample. Sequencing input: peripheral blood. Every receptor here comes from a man older than 75 with acute or convalescent COVID-19.

V is TRBV24-1 and J is TRBJ2-7; D is possibly TRBD2 (5 bases). The CDR3 length is 15 residues. Trimming cost V 9 bases and J 0 bases, with 17 bases left between them. Germline assignment: CDR1 KGHDR and CDR2 SFDVKD. The CDR3 spells CATLIDSGDSYEQYF. CDR3 nucleotide sequence: TGTGCCACCTTAATAGATTCCGGGGACTCCTACGAGCAGTACTTC.

The chain couples TRBV29-1 to TRBJ2-7; D is perhaps TRBD2 (5 bases). CDR1 SQVTM and CDR2 ANQGSEA come from the germline V gene. The CDR3 runs 13 residues. V was cut by 4 bases and J by 2 bases, with 12 bases left in between. The CDR3 sequence: CSVGSGGTYEQYF. CDR3 DNA sequence: TGCAGCGTTGGATCTGGAGGCACCTACGAGCAGTACTTC.

The chain uses TRBV6-5 and TRBJ1-4, with 11 bases aligning to TRBD1. This CDR3 contains 14 residues. CDR1 is MNHEY, CDR2 SVGAGI, per germline. V shed 3 bases, J shed 10 bases, and the junction held 4 bases outside the gene matches. CDR3 loop: CASSYGDRGGKLFF. As DNA, the CDR3 is TGTGCCAGCAGTTATGGGGACAGGGGGGGAAAACTGTTTTTT.

The chain employs TRBV19 and TRBJ1-1, with 10 bases lining up with TRBD1. V trimming: 2 bases; J trimming: 3 bases; junction bases outside the gene matches: 6. Germline V gives CDR1 LNHDA, CDR2 SQIVND (reference sequence). The CDR3 has 16 amino acids. The CDR3 DNA reads as TGTGCCAGTAGTATACCCCGACAGGGGGCAGACACTGAAGCTTTCTTT. Residues: CASSIPRQGADTEAFF.

This clone has only a few counts. The V and J genes are TRBV19 and TRBJ1-1; no definite D call. This CDR3 is built from 12 residues. Trimming removed 5 bases from V and 7 bases from J, with 11 bases in between. CDR1 and CDR2 from the germline V gene are LNHDA and SQIVND (reference sequence). This chain's CDR3 is CASSVPRDEAFF. The CDR3 coding sequence is TGTGCCAGTAGTGTTCCCCGGGATGAAGCTTTCTTT. The full variable domain, completed using reference TRBV19 and TRBJ1-1, is DGGITQSPKYLFRKEGQNVTLSCEQNLNHDAMYWYRQDPGQGLRLIYYSQIVNDFQKGDIAEGYSVSREKKESFPLTVTSAQKNPTAFYLCASSVPRDEAFFGQGTRLTVV.

This rearrangement joins TRBV15 to TRBJ2-2, with TRBD2 matching over 8 bases. This CDR3 is built from 18 residues. V was clipped by 4 bases and J by 7 bases; unmatched bases: 17. Germline V gene lookup returns CDR1 LNHNV and CDR2 YYDKDF (reference sequence). The DNA of the CDR3 is TGTGCCACCAGCATTATTCCTCCGGGACTAGTTTTTTACGGGGAGCTGTTTTTT. As protein: CATSIIPPGLVFYGELFF.

V is TRBV6-5 and J is TRBJ2-1; 10 nucleotides line up with TRBD1. From germline, CDR1 is MNHEY and CDR2 SVGAGI. The trim removed 0 bases at V and 7 bases at J, leaving 3 bases unmatched. The CDR3 length is 15 residues. CDR3 sequence reads: CASSYSRTGGNEQFF. DNA for the CDR3: TGTGCCAGCAGTTACTCGCGGACAGGGGGTAATGAGCAGTTCTTC.

V usage is TRBV3-1 (or the pseudogene TRBV3-2) and J usage is TRBJ1-1; 7 nucleotides line up with TRBD1. This CDR3 region has 13 residues. CDR1 is LGHDT and CDR2 is YNNKEL in the germline V gene (reference sequence). V lost 3 bases to trimming and J lost 6 bases; unmatched junction nucleotides: 4. CDR3 bases: TGTGCCAGCAGCCAGGGACAGCTAGCTGAAGCTTTCTTT. The encoded protein is CASSQGQLAEAFF.

This clone has just a few counts. This sequence joins TRBV29-1 and TRBJ2-5, with D maybe TRBD2 (6 bases). The length of the CDR3 is 12 residues. Germline CDR1 SQVTM, CDR2 ANQGSEA. The V and J ends lost 6 bases and 5 bases respectively, with 13 bases between them. CDR3 loop: CSVELGGETQYF. DNA for the CDR3: TGCAGCGTGGAGTTAGGAGGGGAGACCCAGTACTTC.

This clone was seen just once. This chain uses TRBV4-2 with TRBJ2-1, with no clear D. Trimming left V 1 base short and J 0 bases short, with 13 bases between. Germline V gene data show CDR1 as LGHNA and CDR2 as YNFKEQ. CDR3 length: 17 residues. The CDR3 nucleotides read TGTGCCAGCAGCCAAGTTTCTAGTATTAGCTCCTACAATGAGCAGTTCTTC. Encoded protein: CASSQVSSISSYNEQFF.

This clone was observed a handful of times. This rearrangement joins TRBV7-2 to TRBJ2-2; the D is unclear. Germline-derived CDR1 and CDR2 are SGHTA and FQGNSA. The germline V and J ends were trimmed by 1 base and 7 bases, with 4 bases remaining between them. This CDR3 has 12 residues. In DNA form, the CDR3 reads TGTGCCAGCAGCTTAGATATCGGGGAGCTGTTTTTT. It codes for CASSLDIGELFF.

The chain is built from TRBV27 and TRBJ1-6; 8 bases fit TRBD1. The CDR3 runs to 18 residues. CDR1 is MNHEY, CDR2 SMNVEV, per germline (reference sequence). V shed 1 base, J shed 7 bases, and the junction held 12 bases outside the gene matches. CDR3 in amino acids: CASSLLPTGARLNSPLHF. As DNA, the CDR3 is TGTGCCAGCAGTTTATTGCCGACAGGGGCCCGGTTAAATTCACCCCTCCACTTT.

This clone was counted only a few times. The rearrangement links TRBV28 to TRBJ2-7; TRBD1 agrees at 12 bases. Germline values: CDR1 MDHEN, CDR2 SYDVKM. With 6 bases clipped from V and 4 bases from J, the junction kept 10 bases outside the gene matches. This CDR3 has 16 amino acids. The CDR3 nucleotides are TGTGCCAGCAGCGCCTATCCGGGACAGGGGGCTTACGAGCAGTACTTC. Its translation is CASSAYPGQGAYEQYF.

Points on this clone: The same CDR3 is also encoded by other DNA sequences in this sample. V and J are TRBV5-4 and TRBJ1-6; 7 nucleotides line up with TRBD1. The CDR3 consists of 14 residues. Per germline, CDR1 SGHNT and CDR2 YYREEE (reference sequence). V lost 4 bases and J lost 7; bases outside the gene matches: 5. Here the CDR3 DNA reads TGTGCCAGCAGCCCCGGGACAGTCAATTCACCCCTCCACTTT. This codes for CASSPGTVNSPLHF.

CDR3 in amino acids: CASSPRGLAGARPSEQYF. As DNA, the CDR3 is TGTGCCAGCAGCCCGAGGGGACTAGCGGGAGCCAGGCCCTCCGAGCAGTACTTC. The J gene is TRBJ2-7, the V gene TRBV7-8, with 14 bases matching TRBD2. The J segment lost 6 bases and the V segment lost 5 bases, leaving 15 bases of the junction unmatched. From germline, CDR1 is SGHVS and CDR2 FQNEAQ. The CDR3 is made up of 18 amino acids.

J is TRBJ1-2 and V is TRBV28; possibly TRBD1 for D (6 bases). Trimming shortened V by 4 bases and J by 5 bases, and 14 bases separated the two germline ends. Germline V gene lookup returns CDR1 MDHEN and CDR2 SYDVKM. This CDR3 is built from 14 residues. The CDR3 nucleotides are TGTGCCAGCAGTTCGGGGGGCAGGGAGTATGGCTACACCTTC. Its protein is CASSSGGREYGYTF.

The chain employs TRBV12-3 or TRBV12-4 and TRBJ1-1; D remains unclear. Trimming cost V 5 bases and J 10 bases, with 14 bases left between them. The CDR3 runs to 12 residues. The CDR3 spells CASSTSRQSAFF. Written as DNA, the CDR3 is TGTGCCAGCAGTACCTCGAGACAATCAGCTTTCTTT.

This clone was seen just once. The CDR3 loop is CASSQGRRGDTQYF. CDR3 DNA: TGTGCCAGCAGCCAAGGACGACGGGGAGATACGCAGTATTTT. This chain uses TRBV5-6 with TRBJ2-3, with D possibly being TRBD2 (5 bases). Between the trimmed V and J ends, which lost 4 bases and 5 bases, there was a span of 14 bases. This CDR3 region has 14 residues. In germline, CDR1 is SGHDT, CDR2 YYEEEE.

This chain connects TRBV15 to TRBJ2-5; D is unresolved. Per the germline V gene, CDR1 is LNHNV and CDR2 is YYDKDF (reference sequence). The CDR3 is 14 amino acids. V dropped 2 bases and J dropped 5 bases, with 12 bases sitting between them. As DNA, the CDR3 is TGTGCCACCAGCAGAACCCAGCCCGGGGAGACCCAGTACTTC. Amino acids: CATSRTQPGETQYF.

The rearrangement joins TRBV19 to TRBJ1-4; TRBD1 agrees at 7 bases. Trimming took 5 bases from V and 7 from J; bases not matched to a gene: 7. Germline CDR1 reads LNHDA; CDR2 reads SQIVND (reference sequence). There are 14 residues in the CDR3. CDR3 protein: CASSLQTGTEKLFF. CDR3 nucleotides: TGTGCCAGTAGTTTGCAGACAGGGACTGAAAAACTGTTTTTT.

V usage is TRBV21-1 and J usage is TRBJ2-7; the table gives TRBD1 as D, unverified against the DNA. TRBV21-1 is described as a pseudogene. The CDR3 extends over 15 amino acids. The CDR3 DNA sequence: TGTGCCAGCAGCAAAAGGGACAGGGCGTACTACGAGCAGTACTTC. This encodes CASSKRDRAYYEQYF.

The CDR3, as DNA: TGTGCCAGTCAGTCGGGGGGCCAGCCCCAGCATTTT. It translates to CASQSGGQPQHF. The gene calls are TRBV28 and TRBJ1-5; a weak D match, TRBD1 (6 bases). The germline V gene has CDR1 MDHEN and CDR2 SYDVKM. V lost 9 bases, J lost 7 bases, and 13 bases lay in between. The CDR3 consists of 12 residues.

V and J are TRBV10-2 and TRBJ2-1; 11 positions agree with TRBD2. In germline, CDR1 is WSHSY, CDR2 SAAADI. Trimming took 8 bases from V and 7 from J; bases not matched to a gene: 13. CDR3 length equals 16 residues. CDR3 loop: CASARAGTSGANEQFF. DNA of the CDR3: TGCGCCAGCGCTAGGGCGGGGACTAGCGGTGCGAATGAGCAGTTCTTC.

The gene calls are TRBV6-1 and TRBJ2-7; 15 nucleotides line up with TRBD2. This CDR3 is built from 16 residues. Losses at the gene ends were 4 bases for V and 4 bases for J; bases not matched to a gene: 5. Germline CDR1 reads MNHNS; CDR2 reads SASEGT. DNA of the CDR3: TGTGCCAGCAGTGCCGGGACTAGCGGGGGGCGGTACGAGCAGTACTTC. Its protein product is CASSAGTSGGRYEQYF.

A single count supports this clone. This chain uses TRBV2 with TRBJ2-1; 9 bases map to TRBD2. Looked up from germline, CDR1 is SNHLY and CDR2 is FYNNEI. The V segment lost 7 bases and the J segment 6 bases; nucleotides outside the gene matches: 13. The CDR3 runs to 16 residues. The CDR3 sequence is CASKKIGGLASNEQFF. In DNA, the CDR3 is TGTGCCAGCAAAAAGATTGGGGGACTAGCCTCCAATGAGCAGTTCTTC.

This clone was seen more than once but under ten times. The sample carries other DNA sequences with the same CDR3. V usage is TRBV28 and J usage is TRBJ1-1; D may be TRBD1 (5 bases). The CDR3 is made up of 14 amino acids. Germline V lookup: CDR1 MDHEN, CDR2 SYDVKM. Deletions cut 2 bases from V and 5 bases from J, with 12 bases between. The CDR3 DNA follows: TGTGCCAGCAGTTTAGGCGGGGGGAGGACTGAAGCTTTCTTT. Translated, it gives CASSLGGGRTEAFF.

The rearrangement links TRBV24-1 to TRBJ2-1; 9 positions agree with TRBD1. The CDR3 loop spans 16 amino acids. The germline gives CDR1 KGHDR, CDR2 SFDVKD. Trimming at V came to 6 bases and at J to 4 bases, leaving 9 bases not matched to a gene. The chain's CDR3 is CATSTTGTGNYNEQFF. The CDR3 DNA follows: TGTGCCACCAGTACCACCGGGACAGGGAATTACAATGAGCAGTTCTTC.

The rearrangement links TRBV24-1 to TRBJ2-5; maybe TRBD1 (5 bases). CDR3 length: 14 residues. CDR1 KGHDR and CDR2 SFDVKD come from the germline V gene. Between the trimmed V and J ends, which lost 4 bases and 5 bases, there was a span of 13 bases. The CDR3 loop is CATSDPAQGETQYF. DNA of the CDR3: TGTGCCACCAGTGACCCCGCCCAGGGTGAGACCCAGTACTTC.

This rearrangement joins TRBV19 to TRBJ1-1; D call uncertain. Trimming pared 7 bases from V and 0 bases from J, leaving 9 bases between. The CDR3 consists of 13 residues. The germline CDR1 and CDR2 sequences are LNHDA and SQIVND (reference sequence). CDR3 nucleotide sequence: TGTGCCAGTAATACCGGGATGAACACTGAAGCTTTCTTT. As protein: CASNTGMNTEAFF.

The gene calls are TRBV19 and TRBJ1-4; D unresolved. CDR1 LNHDA and CDR2 SQIVND come from the germline V gene (reference sequence). This CDR3 is built from 15 residues. Trimming pared 5 bases from V and 0 bases from J, leaving 10 bases between. Here the CDR3 reads CASSGHSATNEKLFF. The CDR3 DNA sequence: TGTGCCAGTAGTGGGCACAGTGCAACTAATGAAAAACTGTTTTTT. Complete variable domain (other parts from reference TRBV19 and TRBJ1-4): DGGITQSPKYLFRKEGQNVTLSCEQNLNHDAMYWYRQDPGQGLRLIYYSQIVNDFQKGDIAEGYSVSREKKESFPLTVTSAQKNPTAFYLCASSGHSATNEKLFFGSGTQLSVL.